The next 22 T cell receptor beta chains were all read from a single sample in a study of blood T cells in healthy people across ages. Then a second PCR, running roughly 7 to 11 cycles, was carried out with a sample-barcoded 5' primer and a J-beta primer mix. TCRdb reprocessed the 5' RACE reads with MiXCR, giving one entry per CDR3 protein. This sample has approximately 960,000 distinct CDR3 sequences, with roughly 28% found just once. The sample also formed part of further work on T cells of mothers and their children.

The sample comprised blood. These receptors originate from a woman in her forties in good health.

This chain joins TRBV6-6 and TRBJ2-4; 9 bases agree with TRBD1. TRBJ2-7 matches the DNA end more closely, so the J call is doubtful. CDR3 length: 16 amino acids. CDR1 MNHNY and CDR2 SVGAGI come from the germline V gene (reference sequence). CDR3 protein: CASSYSSPGQGYEQYF. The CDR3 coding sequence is TGTGCCAGCAGTTACTCATCACCGGGACAGGGATACGAGCAGTACTTC.

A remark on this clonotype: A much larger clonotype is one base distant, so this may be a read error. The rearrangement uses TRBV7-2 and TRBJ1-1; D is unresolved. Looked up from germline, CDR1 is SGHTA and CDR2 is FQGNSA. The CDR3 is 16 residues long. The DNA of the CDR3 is TGTGCCAGCGGCTTAGCGCTCCCGGGGAAGAACACTGAAGCTTTCTTT. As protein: CASGLALPGKNTEAFF.

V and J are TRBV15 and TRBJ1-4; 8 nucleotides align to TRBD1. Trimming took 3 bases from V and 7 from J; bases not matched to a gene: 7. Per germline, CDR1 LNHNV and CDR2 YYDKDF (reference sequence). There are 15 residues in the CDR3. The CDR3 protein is CATSRDRVHGEKLFF. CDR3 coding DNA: TGTGCCACCAGCAGGGACAGGGTCCATGGTGAAAAACTGTTTTTT. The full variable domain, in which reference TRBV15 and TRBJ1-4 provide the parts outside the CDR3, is DAMVIQNPRYQVTQFGKPVTLSCSQTLNHNVMYWYQQKSSQAPKLLFHYYDKDFNNEADTPDNFQSRRPNTSFCFLDIRSPGLGDTAMYLCATSRDRVHGEKLFFGSGTQLSVL.

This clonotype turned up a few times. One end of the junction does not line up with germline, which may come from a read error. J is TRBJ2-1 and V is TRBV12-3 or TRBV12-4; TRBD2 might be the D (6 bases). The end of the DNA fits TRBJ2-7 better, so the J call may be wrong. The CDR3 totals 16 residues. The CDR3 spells CGSSPSAGSSYNEQYF. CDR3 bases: TGTGGCAGCAGCCCTTCGGCGGGGAGCTCCTACAATGAGCAGTACTTC.

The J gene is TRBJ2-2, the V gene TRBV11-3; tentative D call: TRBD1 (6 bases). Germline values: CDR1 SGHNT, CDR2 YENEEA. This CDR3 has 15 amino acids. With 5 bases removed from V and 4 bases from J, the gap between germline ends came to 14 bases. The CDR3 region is CASSGSRGITGELFF. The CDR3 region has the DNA TGTGCCAGCAGCGGCTCCAGGGGAATCACCGGGGAGCTGTTTTTT.

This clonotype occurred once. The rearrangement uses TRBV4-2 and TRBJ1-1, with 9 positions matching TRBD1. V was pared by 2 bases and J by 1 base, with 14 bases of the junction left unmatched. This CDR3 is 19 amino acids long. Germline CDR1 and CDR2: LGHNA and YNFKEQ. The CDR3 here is CASSQQGGQGGGANTEAFF. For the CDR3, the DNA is TGTGCCAGCAGCCAACAGGGGGGACAGGGCGGTGGGGCGAACACTGAAGCTTTCTTT.

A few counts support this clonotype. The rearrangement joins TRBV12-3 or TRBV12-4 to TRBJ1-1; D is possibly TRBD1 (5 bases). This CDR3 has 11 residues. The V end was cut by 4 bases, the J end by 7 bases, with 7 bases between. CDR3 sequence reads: CASSYRLEAFF. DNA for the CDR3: TGTGCCAGCAGTTACAGGCTTGAAGCTTTCTTT.

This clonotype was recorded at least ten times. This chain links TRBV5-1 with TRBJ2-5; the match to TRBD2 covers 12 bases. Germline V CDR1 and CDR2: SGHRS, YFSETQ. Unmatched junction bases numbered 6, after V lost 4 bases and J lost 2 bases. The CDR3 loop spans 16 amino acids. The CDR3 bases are TGCGCCAGCAGCGTACTAGCGGGGGGAATTCAAGAGACCCAGTACTTC. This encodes CASSVLAGGIQETQYF.

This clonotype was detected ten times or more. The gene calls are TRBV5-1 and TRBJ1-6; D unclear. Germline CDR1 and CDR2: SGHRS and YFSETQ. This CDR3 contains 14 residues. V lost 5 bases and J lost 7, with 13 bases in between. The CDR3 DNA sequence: TGCGCCAGCAGAGCGACGGAAACCAATTCACCCCTCCACTTT. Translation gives CASRATETNSPLHF.

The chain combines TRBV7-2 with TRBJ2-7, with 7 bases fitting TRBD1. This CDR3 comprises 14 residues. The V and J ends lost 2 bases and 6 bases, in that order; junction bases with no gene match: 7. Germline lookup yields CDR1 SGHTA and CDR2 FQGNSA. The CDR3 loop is CASSLSQGVREQYF. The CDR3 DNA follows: TGTGCCAGCAGCTTAAGCCAGGGGGTGCGCGAGCAGTACTTC. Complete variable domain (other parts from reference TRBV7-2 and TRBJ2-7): GAGVSQSPSNKVTEKGKDVELRCDPISGHTALYWYRQSLGQGLEFLIYFQGNSAPDKSGLPSDRFSAERTGGSVSTLTIQRTQQEDSAVYLCASSLSQGVREQYFGPGTRLTVT.

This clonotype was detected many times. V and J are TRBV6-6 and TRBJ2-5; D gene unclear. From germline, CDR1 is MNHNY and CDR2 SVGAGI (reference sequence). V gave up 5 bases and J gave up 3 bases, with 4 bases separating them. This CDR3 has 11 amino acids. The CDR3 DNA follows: TGTGCCAGCAGTATTAAAGAGACCCAGTACTTC. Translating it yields CASSIKETQYF.

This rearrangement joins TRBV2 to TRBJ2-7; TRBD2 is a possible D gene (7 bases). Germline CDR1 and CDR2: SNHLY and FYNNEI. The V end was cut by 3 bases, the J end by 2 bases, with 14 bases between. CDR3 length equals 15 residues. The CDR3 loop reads CASSEGRGATYEQYF. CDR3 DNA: TGTGCCAGCAGTGAGGGTCGGGGGGCAACCTACGAGCAGTACTTC.

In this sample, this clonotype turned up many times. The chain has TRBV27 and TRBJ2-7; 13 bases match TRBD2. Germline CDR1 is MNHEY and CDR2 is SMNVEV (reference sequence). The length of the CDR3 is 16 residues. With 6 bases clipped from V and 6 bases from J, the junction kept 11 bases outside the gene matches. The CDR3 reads CASRQTSGGYLREQYF. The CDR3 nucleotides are TGTGCCAGCAGGCAGACTAGCGGGGGGTACTTACGCGAGCAGTACTTC.

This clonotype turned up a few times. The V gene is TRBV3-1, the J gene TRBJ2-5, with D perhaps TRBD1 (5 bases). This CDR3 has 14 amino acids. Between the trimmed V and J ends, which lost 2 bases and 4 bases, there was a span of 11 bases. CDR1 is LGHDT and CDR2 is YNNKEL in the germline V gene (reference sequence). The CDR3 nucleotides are TGTGCCAGCAGCCAAAACCCAGGGCGAGAGACCCAGTACTTC. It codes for CASSQNPGRETQYF.

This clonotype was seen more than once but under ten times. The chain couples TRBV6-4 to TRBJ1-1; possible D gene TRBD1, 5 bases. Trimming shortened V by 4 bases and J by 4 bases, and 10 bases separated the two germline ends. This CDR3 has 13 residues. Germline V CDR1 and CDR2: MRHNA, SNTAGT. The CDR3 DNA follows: TGTGCCAGCAGTGCACAGGCGGGCACTGAAGCTTTCTTT. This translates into CASSAQAGTEAFF.

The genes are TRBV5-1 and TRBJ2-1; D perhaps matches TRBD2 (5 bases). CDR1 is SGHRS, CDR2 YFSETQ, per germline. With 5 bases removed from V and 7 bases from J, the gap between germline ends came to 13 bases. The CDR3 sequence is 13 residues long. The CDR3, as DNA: TGCGCCAGCAGAAAAGGGAGCAAGAATGAGCAGTTCTTC. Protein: CASRKGSKNEQFF. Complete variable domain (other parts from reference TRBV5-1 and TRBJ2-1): KAGVTQTPRYLIKTRGQQVTLSCSPISGHRSVSWYQQTPGQGLQFLFEYFSETQRNKGNFPGRFSGRQFSNSRSEMNVSTLELGDSALYLCASRKGSKNEQFFGPGTRLTVL.

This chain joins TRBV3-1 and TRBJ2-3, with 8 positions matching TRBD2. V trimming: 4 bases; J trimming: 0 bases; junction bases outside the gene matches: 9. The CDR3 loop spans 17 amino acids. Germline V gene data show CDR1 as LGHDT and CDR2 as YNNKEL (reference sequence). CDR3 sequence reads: CASSPETGGASTDTQYF. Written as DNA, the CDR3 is TGTGCCAGCAGCCCCGAGACCGGGGGGGCGAGCACAGATACGCAGTATTTT.

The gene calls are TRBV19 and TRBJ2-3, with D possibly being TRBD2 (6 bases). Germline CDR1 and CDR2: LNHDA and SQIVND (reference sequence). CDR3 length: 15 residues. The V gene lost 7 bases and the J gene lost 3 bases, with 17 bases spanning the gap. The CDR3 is CASTPGLARTDTQYF. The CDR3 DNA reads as TGTGCCAGTACCCCGGGACTTGCGAGGACAGATACGCAGTATTTT.

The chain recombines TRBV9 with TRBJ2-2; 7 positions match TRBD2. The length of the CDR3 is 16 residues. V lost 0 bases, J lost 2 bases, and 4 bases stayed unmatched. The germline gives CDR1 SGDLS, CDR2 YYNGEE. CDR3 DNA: TGTGCCAGCAGCGTAGAGCCGGGGGGAAACACCGGGGAGCTGTTTTTT. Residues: CASSVEPGGNTGELFF.

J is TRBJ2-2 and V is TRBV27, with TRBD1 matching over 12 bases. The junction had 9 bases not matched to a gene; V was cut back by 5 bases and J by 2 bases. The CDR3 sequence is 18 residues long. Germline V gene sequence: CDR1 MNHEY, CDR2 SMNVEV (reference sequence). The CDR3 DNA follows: TGTGCCAGCAGTGCACAGGGACAGGGGGCGCCAAACACCGGGGAGCTGTTTTTT. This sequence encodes CASSAQGQGAPNTGELFF.

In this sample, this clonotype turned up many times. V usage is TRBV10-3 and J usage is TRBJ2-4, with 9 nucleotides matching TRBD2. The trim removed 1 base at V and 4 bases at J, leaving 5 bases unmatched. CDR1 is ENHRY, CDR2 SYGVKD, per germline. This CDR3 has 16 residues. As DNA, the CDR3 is TGTGCCATCAGTGAGTATAGCGGGGGACCGAAAAACATTCAGTACTTC. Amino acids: CAISEYSGGPKNIQYF.

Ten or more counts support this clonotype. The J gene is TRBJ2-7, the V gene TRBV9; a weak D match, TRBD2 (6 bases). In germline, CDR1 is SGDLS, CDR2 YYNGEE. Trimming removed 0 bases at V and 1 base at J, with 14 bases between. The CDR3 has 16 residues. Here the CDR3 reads CASSVGVGGMSYEQYF. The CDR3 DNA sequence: TGTGCCAGCAGCGTAGGGGTTGGGGGGATGTCCTACGAGCAGTACTTC.